These 9 T cell receptor beta chains share one sample of origin, sequenced in a study of T cell changes during pregnancy in multiple sclerosis. Using immunoSEQ multiplex PCR, the repertoire was profiled, and TCRdb retains in-frame clones only, with some absent. This sample has some 89,000 clones; about 95% occur once, and the top ten carry about 2.5%. Sequencing was performed on peripheral blood, taken in the third trimester of pregnancy. These receptors all stem from a female donor with multiple sclerosis, enrolled in a pregnancy study.

The V gene is TRBV19, the J gene TRBJ2-1; TRBD2 matches 15 bases. Losses at the gene ends were 5 bases for V and 9 bases for J; bases not matched to a gene: 11. Germline V gene lookup returns CDR1 LNHDA and CDR2 SQIVND (reference sequence). CDR3 length: 17 residues. The CDR3 region has the DNA TGTGCCAGTAGTTGGGGGACTAGCGGGGGGCCCGATAGTGAGCAGTTCTTC. Its translation is CASSWGTSGGPDSEQFF.

The chain has TRBV7-9 and TRBJ2-3, with a tentative D call TRBD1 (5 bases). V dropped 1 base and J dropped 6 bases, with 11 bases sitting between them. Germline lookup yields CDR1 SEHNR and CDR2 FQNEAQ (reference sequence). This CDR3 is 14 amino acids long. CDR3 residues: CASSLDARGDTQYF. The CDR3 coding sequence is TGTGCCAGCAGCTTAGATGCTAGGGGCGATACGCAGTATTTT.

This clone occurred once. This chain connects TRBV4-1 to TRBJ2-3; D is uncertain. CDR3 length: 14 amino acids. Trimming removed 1 base from V and 0 bases from J, with 5 bases in between. Germline V lookup: CDR1 MGHRA, CDR2 YSYEKL. CDR3 sequence: CASSQVVSTDTQYF. The CDR3 DNA reads TGCGCCAGCAGCCAAGTAGTGAGCACAGATACGCAGTATTTT.

This chain joins TRBV25-1 and TRBJ1-1; D unclear. Per the germline V gene, CDR1 is MGHDK and CDR2 is SYGVNS. V was pared by 1 base and J by 2 bases, with 11 bases between. The CDR3 loop spans 15 amino acids. In nucleotides, the CDR3 is TGTGCCAGCAGTGAATTTTTCGAGGGCAACACTGAAGCTTTCTTT. Encoded protein: CASSEFFEGNTEAFF.

DNA of the CDR3: TGTGCCAGCAGCTTAGATGCACAGAGCTATGGCTACACCTTC. It yields the protein CASSLDAQSYGYTF. The chain uses TRBV7-9 and TRBJ1-2; D uncertain. The CDR3 loop spans 14 amino acids. Germline V gene data show CDR1 as SEHNR and CDR2 as FQNEAQ (reference sequence). Deletions cut 1 base from V and 4 bases from J, with 10 bases between.

This clone has a single count. The rearrangement links TRBV2 to TRBJ2-2; 9 bases line up with TRBD1. Germline V gene data show CDR1 as SNHLY and CDR2 as FYNNEI. The J segment lost 2 bases and the V segment lost 9 bases, leaving 7 bases of the junction unmatched. The CDR3 consists of 15 residues. This chain's CDR3 is CASLGQGINTGELFF. In DNA form, the CDR3 reads TGTGCCAGTCTGGGACAGGGTATCAACACCGGGGAGCTGTTTTTT.

The chain recombines TRBV30 with TRBJ1-5; D not resolved. In germline, CDR1 is GTSNPN, CDR2 SVGIG (reference sequence). V lost 7 bases and J 6 bases, leaving 16 bases between the germline ends. The CDR3 has 13 residues. CDR3 in amino acids: CASNPGEGQPQHF. DNA for the CDR3: TGTGCCTCAAACCCTGGAGAAGGTCAGCCCCAGCATTTT.

This chain links TRBV29-1 with TRBJ2-2; D may be TRBD2 (5 bases). The germline gives CDR1 SQVTM, CDR2 ANQGSEA. This CDR3 has 14 amino acids. V was shortened by 4 bases and J by 0 bases, with 9 bases between the two germline ends. DNA for the CDR3: TGCAGCGTTGTCGGACTGACGAACACCGGGGAGCTGTTTTTT. Translated: CSVVGLTNTGELFF.

V and J are TRBV13 and TRBJ1-2; 12 positions match TRBD1. V shed 1 base, J shed 6 bases, and the junction held 6 bases outside the gene matches. CDR1 and CDR2 (germline): PRHDT, FYEKMQ (reference sequence). CDR3 length equals 16 residues. CDR3 region: CASSLVWDRGQDGYTF. The CDR3 DNA sequence: TGTGCCAGCAGCTTAGTATGGGACAGGGGGCAGGATGGCTACACCTTC. Supplemented by reference TRBV13 and TRBJ1-2, the full variable domain reads AAGVIQSPRHLIKEKRETATLKCYPIPRHDTVYWYQQGPGQDPQFLISFYEKMQSDKGSIPDRFSAQQFSDYHSELNMSSLELGDSALYFCASSLVWDRGQDGYTFGSGTRLTVV.